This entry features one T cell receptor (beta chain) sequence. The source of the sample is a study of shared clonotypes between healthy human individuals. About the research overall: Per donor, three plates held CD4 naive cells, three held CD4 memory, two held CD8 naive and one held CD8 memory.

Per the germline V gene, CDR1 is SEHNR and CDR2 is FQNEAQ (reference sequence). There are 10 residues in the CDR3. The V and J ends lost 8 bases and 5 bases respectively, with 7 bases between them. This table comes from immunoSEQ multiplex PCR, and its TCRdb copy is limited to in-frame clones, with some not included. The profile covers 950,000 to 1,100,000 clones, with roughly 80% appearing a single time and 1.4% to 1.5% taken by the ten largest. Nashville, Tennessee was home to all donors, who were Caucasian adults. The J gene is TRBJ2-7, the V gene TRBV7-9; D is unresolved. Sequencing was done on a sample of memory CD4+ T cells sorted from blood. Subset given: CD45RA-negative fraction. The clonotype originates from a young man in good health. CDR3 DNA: TGTGCCAGCGTGAGTGACGAGCAGTACTTC. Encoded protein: CASVSDEQYF.